These T cell receptor beta chains were read from a single sample in a study of response to subunit inactivated influenza vaccine. TCRdb re-analysed the RT-PCR reads in MiXCR, keeping a single row per CDR3 protein. The sample holds 710,000 or so distinct CDR3 sequences, around a sixth seen once. The sequencing used PBMCs from blood, collected 11 to 12 days after vaccination. The receptors here all came from a man aged 50-60 years who received an inactivated influenza vaccine. Both conserved end residues are trimmed from each CDR3.

cdr3_length | j_call | v_call | cdr3_aa
12 | TRBJ2-7 | TRBV5-1 | ASSLVEPSYEQY
14 | TRBJ2-7 | TRBV7-9 | ASSLGRGDRAYEQY
10 | TRBJ1-2 | TRBV6-2/TRBV6-3 | ASRPGTGGYT
12 | TRBJ1-2 | TRBV4-3 | ASSQDPGGYGYT
15 | TRBJ2-6 | TRBV27 | ASSLKGQRSGANVLT
9 | TRBJ1-5 | TRBV6-2/TRBV6-3 | ASTDLGTQH
12 | TRBJ2-7 | TRBV12-3/TRBV12-4 | ASSRGVVRYEQY
13 | TRBJ1-4 | TRBV7-9 | ASSLGDMTNEKLF
13 | TRBJ1-1 | TRBV7-9 | ASSLGVPGDTEAF
10 | TRBJ2-1 | TRBV6-2/TRBV6-3 | ASSYPVREQF
17 | TRBJ2-1 | TRBV28 | ASSFVTSGMKWSYNEQF
13 | TRBJ2-1 | TRBV3-1 | ASRLAGVSYNEQF